One sample yielded the 21 T cell receptor beta chains listed below, sequenced in a study of T cells in Graves' hyperthyroidism and ophthalmopathy. The source material, RNA transcripts, was used to amplify TCR beta CDR3 regions. First-round RT-PCR of the TCR CDR3 relied on the HTBI primer set. TCRdb itself ran the multiplex PCR reads through MiXCR, one entry per CDR3 protein. The data show a few hundred thousand distinct CDR3 sequences, about 20% seen once. The specimen was blood. These receptors all stem from a man aged 25-40 years with Graves' ophthalmopathy.

At least ten counts were recorded for this clonotype. The chain is built from TRBV14 and TRBJ1-2; D not certain. Germline-derived CDR1 and CDR2 are SGHDN and FVKESK. The CDR3 runs to 13 residues. Trimming stripped 3 bases from V and 2 bases from J, with 7 bases between. CDR3 coding DNA: TGTGCCAGCAGCCAGAGCCGAAACTATGGCTACACCTTC. Translation: CASSQSRNYGYTF.

This clonotype was seen a handful of times. The J gene is TRBJ2-1, the V gene TRBV5-8, with D possibly being TRBD1 or TRBD2 (5 bases each). Between the trimmed V and J ends, which lost 2 bases and 2 bases, there was a span of 11 bases. The CDR3 is 15 residues long. The germline gives CDR1 SGHTS, CDR2 YDEGEE. The CDR3: CASSFGTEPYNEQFF. The CDR3 nucleotides are TGTGCCAGCAGCTTCGGGACGGAGCCCTACAATGAGCAGTTCTTC.

This clonotype came up a few times. V and J are TRBV5-1 and TRBJ1-2; 8 bases line up with TRBD1. The V gene's germline CDR1 is SGHRS and CDR2 YFSETQ. This CDR3 has 15 amino acids. J was trimmed by 4 bases and V by 0 bases; bases with no gene match: 5. The CDR3 protein is CASSLDPGGSYGYTF. In nucleotides, the CDR3 is TGCGCCAGCAGCTTGGACCCAGGGGGCTCCTATGGCTACACCTTC.

In this sample, this clonotype turned up a few times. CDR3 residues: CASSFMRGSTDTQYF. The CDR3 bases are TGCGCCAGCAGCTTTATGAGGGGAAGCACAGATACGCAGTATTTT. The V call is TRBV5-1, the J call TRBJ2-3; D may match TRBD1 or TRBD2 (5 bases each). The V gene lost 2 bases and the J gene lost 0 bases, with 10 bases spanning the gap. The CDR3 length is 15 residues. CDR1 and CDR2 from the germline V gene are SGHRS and YFSETQ. The full variable domain, rest sourced from reference TRBV5-1 and TRBJ2-3, is KAGVTQTPRYLIKTRGQQVTLSCSPISGHRSVSWYQQTPGQGLQFLFEYFSETQRNKGNFPGRFSGRQFSNSRSEMNVSTLELGDSALYLCASSFMRGSTDTQYFGPGTRLTVL.

This chain connects TRBV2 to TRBJ2-2, with D perhaps matching TRBD1 (6 bases). The CDR3 consists of 14 residues. V was cut by 2 bases and J by 4 bases, with 8 bases left in between. Germline CDR1 is SNHLY and CDR2 is FYNNEI. The CDR3 bases are TGTGCCAGCAGTGAATGGGACATCACCGGGGAGCTGTTTTTT. Translated: CASSEWDITGELFF.

As for this clonotype: At one boundary the junction diverges from the germline segment, which might be a read error. This chain uses TRBV9 with TRBJ1-4, with D unclear. The CDR3 is 15 residues long. CDR1 SGDLS and CDR2 YYNGEE come from the germline V gene. CDR3 protein: CASSLEANPNEKLFF. The DNA of the CDR3 is TGCGCCAGCAGCTTGGAGGCGAACCCCAATGAAAAACTGTTTTTT.

A note on this clonotype: One end of the junction is discordant with germline, which a read error may explain. This chain links TRBV5-4 with TRBJ2-7, with TRBD2 matching 11 bases. CDR1 SGHNT and CDR2 YYREEE come from the germline V gene (reference sequence). The CDR3 is 14 amino acids. CDR3 in amino acids: CTSSLTSGTHEQYF. The DNA for the CDR3 is TGTACCAGCAGCTTGACTAGCGGGACCCACGAGCAGTACTTC. The full variable domain, with the rest looked up from reference TRBV5-4 and TRBJ2-7, is ETGVTQSPTHLIKTRGQQVTLRCSSQSGHNTVSWYQQALGQGPQFIFQYYREEENGRGNFPPRFSGLQFPNYSSELNVNALELDDSALYLCTSSLTSGTHEQYFGPGTRLTVT.

J is TRBJ2-7 and V is TRBV7-9; no reliable D call. Germline V lookup: CDR1 SEHNR, CDR2 FQNEAQ (reference sequence). The CDR3 covers 13 residues. V was clipped by 4 bases and J by 7 bases, with 14 bases between them. CDR3: CASSYMGMEEQYF. In DNA, the CDR3 is TGTGCCAGCAGCTATATGGGGATGGAAGAGCAGTACTTC.

This clonotype was recorded a few times. The chain couples TRBV3-1 to TRBJ2-7, with D unclear. Trimming shortened V by 6 bases and J by 3 bases, and 12 bases separated the two germline ends. This CDR3 has 13 residues. Looked up from germline, CDR1 is LGHDT and CDR2 is YNNKEL (reference sequence). This chain's CDR3 is CASSYSSRYEQYF. The CDR3 nucleotides are TGTGCCAGCAGTTATTCCTCTCGCTACGAGCAGTACTTC.

The chain's CDR3 is CSASLNTEAFF. The CDR3 DNA reads as TGCAGTGCTAGTTTGAACACTGAAGCTTTCTTT. This sequence joins TRBV20-1 and TRBJ1-1; D unresolved. This CDR3 comprises 11 residues. V was cut by 3 bases and J by 0 bases, with 2 bases left in between. Looked up from germline, CDR1 is DFQATT and CDR2 is SNEGSKA (reference sequence).

V is TRBV27 and J is TRBJ2-7; possibly TRBD1 for D (6 bases). V was shortened by 3 bases and J by 7 bases, with 10 bases between the two germline ends. The CDR3 is made up of 12 amino acids. Germline CDR1 reads MNHEY; CDR2 reads SMNVEV (reference sequence). The CDR3 DNA reads as TGTGCCAGCAGTTTCCGGCAGGGGGAGCAGTACTTC. Amino acids: CASSFRQGEQYF.

This clonotype was found many times. This sequence joins TRBV7-8 and TRBJ2-1; no reliable D call. Trimming removed 1 base from V and 2 bases from J, with 12 bases in between. The CDR3 loop spans 16 amino acids. CDR1 and CDR2 from the germline V gene are SGHVS and FQNEAQ. CDR3 bases: TGTGCCAGCAGCTTAGTGGGTGTTCCTACCTACAATGAGCAGTTCTTC. Encoded protein: CASSLVGVPTYNEQFF.

The chain carries TRBV20-1 and TRBJ2-2; 10 bases match TRBD1. Looked up from germline, CDR1 is DFQATT and CDR2 is SNEGSKA (reference sequence). V dropped 5 bases and J dropped 4; count of bases not matched to a gene: 7. This CDR3 has 15 residues. The CDR3 sequence: CSAHQGTGATGELFF. In DNA form, the CDR3 reads TGCAGTGCTCATCAGGGGACAGGGGCCACCGGGGAGCTGTTTTTT.

The J gene is TRBJ1-3, the V gene TRBV29-1, with TRBD1 identical over 8 bases. Germline V gene lookup returns CDR1 SQVTM and CDR2 ANQGSEA. J was trimmed by 0 bases and V by 4 bases; bases with no gene match: 2. This CDR3 is 14 amino acids long. For the CDR3, the DNA is TGCAGCGTTGGGACAGGGAACTCTGGAAACACCATATATTTT. It encodes CSVGTGNSGNTIYF.

This clonotype was detected many times. V gene TRBV2 combines with J gene TRBJ2-4; D is unclear. Germline V lookup: CDR1 SNHLY, CDR2 FYNNEI. There are 15 residues in the CDR3. V was trimmed by 6 bases and J by 0 bases, leaving 12 bases between them. In DNA form, the CDR3 reads TGTGCCAGCAGGGCAAGAGGTCCAGCCAAAAACATTCAGTACTTC. Translation: CASRARGPAKNIQYF.

The rearrangement joins TRBV5-1 to TRBJ2-1; TRBD2 matches 13 bases. Germline V gives CDR1 SGHRS, CDR2 YFSETQ. J was trimmed by 6 bases and V by 0 bases; bases with no gene match: 18. This CDR3 is built from 21 residues. CDR3 sequence (DNA): TGCGCCAGCAGCTTGGAATCCGGACTAGCGGGAGCCAGACAAGGGTCCAATGAGCAGTTCTTC. Protein product: CASSLESGLAGARQGSNEQFF.

This clonotype was detected a few times. The chain carries TRBV12-3 or TRBV12-4 and TRBJ2-2; TRBD2 matches at 9 bases. The ends lost 6 bases at V and 6 bases at J; junction bases unmatched: 2. The CDR3 has 13 amino acids. The DNA for the CDR3 is TGTGCCAGCAGGATAGCGGGAGCCGGGGAGCTGTTTTTT. Its translation is CASRIAGAGELFF.

Concerning this clonotype: Germline is not matched at one junction end, which may reflect a read error. J is TRBJ2-1 and V is TRBV6-2 or TRBV6-3; 8 positions match TRBD2. The CDR3 contains 16 residues. Germline CDR1 reads MNHEY; CDR2 reads SVGEGT. The CDR3 DNA sequence: TGTGCCAGCAGCGCACCCAGCGGGAGATACTACAATGAGCAGCTCTTC. It specifies CASSAPSGRYYNEQLF.

This clonotype was counted many times. The CDR3 bases are TGTGCCAGCAGTTTAGGGGCAGGGAAGCTCAACGAGCAGTACTTC. It codes for CASSLGAGKLNEQYF. V gene TRBV12-3 or TRBV12-4 combines with J gene TRBJ2-7; perhaps TRBD1 as D (5 bases). CDR3 length equals 15 residues. V dropped 1 base and J dropped 5 bases, with 15 bases sitting between them.

Many counts were recorded for this clonotype. The chain carries TRBV30 and TRBJ1-5; D not certain. Looked up from germline, CDR1 is GTSNPN and CDR2 is SVGIG (reference sequence). CDR3 length: 9 amino acids. Trimming removed 4 bases at V and 15 bases at J, with 10 bases between. CDR3: CAWKPEWHF. DNA of the CDR3: TGTGCCTGGAAACCGGAGTGGCATTTT.

This clonotype was recorded many times. The chain has TRBV6-1 and TRBJ1-2, with 7 bases aligning to TRBD1. With V trimmed by 5 bases and J by 7 bases, 13 bases remained unmatched. The length of the CDR3 is 15 residues. Germline CDR1 reads MNHNS; CDR2 reads SASEGT. This chain's CDR3 is CASSPGQARPFGYTF. CDR3 DNA sequence: TGTGCCAGCAGTCCCGGACAGGCTCGCCCCTTTGGCTACACCTTC.